This T cell receptor (beta chain) was sequenced during a study of response to subunit inactivated influenza vaccine. Regarding the study as a whole: A suggestion made by the authors is that each seasonal influenza vaccination recruits few new T cells.

This clonotype has more than one count but fewer than ten. Antigen specificity is unknown. TCRdb reanalysed the RT-PCR reads using MiXCR and keeps one entry per CDR3 protein. The table records approximately 230,000 distinct CDR3 sequences, about 12% of them present only once. The CDR3 is 12 amino acids. Between the trimmed V and J ends, which lost 3 bases and 7 bases, there was a span of 6 bases. Germline V lookup: CDR1 KGHDR, CDR2 SFDVKD. The receptor comes from a man aged 45-60 years who received an inactivated influenza vaccine. The chain carries TRBV24-1 and TRBJ2-1; D gene unclear. The sequencing here drew on non-naive T cells sorted from PBMCs, taken roughly 15 days before vaccination. CDR3 loop: CATSDIENEQFF. For the CDR3, the DNA is TGTGCCACCAGTGATATTGAGAATGAGCAGTTCTTC.